This T cell receptor beta chain was identified in a study of T cell responses to AZD1222 COVID-19 vaccine. General study points: The reported proportion of spike-specific TCRs targeting unmutated variant regions was nearly half. A mostly white British donor set with more females was recruited, and clonal diversity was possibly underestimated.

In the case of this clone: Its antigen is currently unknown.

This CDR3 comprises 14 residues. V lost 1 base and J lost 2, with 9 bases in between. CDR1 SGHRS and CDR2 YFSETQ come from the germline V gene. Sequenced by immunoSEQ multiplex PCR; TCRdb stores in-frame clones only, minus some. The table has about 100,000 clones, about 85% seen once; the top ten hold approximately 4.8%. The TCR comes from an adult who received the AZD1222 COVID-19 vaccine. The rearrangement uses TRBV5-1 and TRBJ2-5; D not resolved. The source material was peripheral blood, sampled 28 days after the second AZD1222 dose. CDR3: CASSLFEIQETQYF. Here the CDR3 DNA reads TGCGCCAGCAGCTTGTTTGAGATACAAGAGACCCAGTACTTC.